One T cell receptor (beta chain) is described in this entry. The antigen remains undetermined. Caucasian individuals from Russia who were healthy and aged 6 to 90 acted as donors. This sample stems from a study of blood T cells in healthy people across ages. Findings and caveats of the study: Total diversity from one million sequenced T cells was likely underestimated.

Next came a second PCR, run for about 6 to 11 cycles, which used a sample-barcoded 5' primer along with a J-beta primer mix. A template-switch adaptor containing 12 random nucleotides labeled each cDNA molecule. TCRdb processed the 5' RACE reads anew with MiXCR; each CDR3 protein has one entry. The data contain about 1.8 million distinct CDR3 sequences, approximately 50% of them seen just once; the ten biggest clones take up roughly 2.1%. After removal of 0 bases from V and 3 bases from J, the junction contained 4 bases not matched to a gene. The CDR3 runs to 15 residues. Germline lookup yields CDR1 DFQATT and CDR2 SNEGSKA (reference sequence).

The chain employs TRBV20-1 and TRBJ2-5; 10 bases agree with TRBD1. Sequencing used blood. This TCR derives from a woman between 40 and 55 years old in good health. CDR3 in amino acids: CSARDGDRGEETQYF. For the CDR3, the DNA is TGCAGTGCTAGAGATGGGGACAGGGGCGAAGAGACCCAGTACTTC.